The clone carrying this T cell receptor (beta chain) was observed a single time. The antigen is not known. These data come from a study of T cell responses to AZD1222 COVID-19 vaccine. Overall study results and limits: Receipt of two AZD1222 doses was followed by a rise in Spike-specific TCR breadth and depth. Donors, mostly white British, included more females; clonal diversity was possibly underestimated.

V lost 7 bases to trimming and J lost 1 base, with 10 bases between them. Germline V gene data show CDR1 as SEHNR and CDR2 as FQNEAQ (reference sequence). The CDR3 covers 14 residues. Clones were sequenced by immunoSEQ multiplex PCR, and TCRdb holds only the in-frame ones, with some missing. The sample contains about 85,000 clones, about 86% of which appear only once. The origin of this receptor is an adult in good health. Material: peripheral blood, obtained on day 0 of AZD1222 vaccination. V and J are TRBV7-9 and TRBJ2-2; D is undetermined. The CDR3 loop is CASTTRRNTGELFF. The CDR3 nucleotides read TGTGCCAGCACCACCCGCCGGAACACCGGGGAGCTGTTTTTT. Using reference TRBV7-9 and TRBJ2-2 for the parts outside the CDR3, the full variable domain is DTGVSQNPRHKITKRGQNVTFRCDPISEHNRLYWYRQTLGQGPEFLTYFQNEAQLEKSRLLSDRFSAERPKGSFSTLEIQRTEQGDSAMYLCASTTRRNTGELFFGEGSRLTVL.